These 30 T cell receptor beta chains came from one sample sequenced in a study of cytomegalovirus exposure and HLA in healthy donors. The PCR made use of 60 Vbeta and 13 Jbeta primers. Using immunoSEQ multiplex PCR, the repertoire was profiled, and TCRdb retains in-frame clones only, with some absent. The repertoire holds 150,000 to 200,000 clones, with around 84% as singletons. What was sequenced was PBMCs. Every receptor here comes from a young man in good health and CMV-seronegative.

This clone was counted once. The chain recombines TRBV2 with TRBJ1-6; no reliable D call. V lost 7 bases and J lost 0, with 22 bases in between. The CDR3 contains 19 residues. Germline V gene sequence: CDR1 SNHLY, CDR2 FYNNEI. The CDR3 DNA reads TGTGCCAGCATTGCTACCGAGTCCGTAATGAGCTCCTATAATTCACCCCTCCACTTT. Its translation: CASIATESVMSSYNSPLHF.

The DNA for the CDR3 is TGTGCCAGCAGTTCTAGGGTGACAGGGAGCAATCAGCCCCAGCATTTT. It codes for CASSSRVTGSNQPQHF. V is TRBV27 and J is TRBJ1-5; 7 nucleotides agree with TRBD1. This CDR3 has 16 amino acids. The V and J ends lost 4 bases and 1 base, in that order; junction bases with no gene match: 7. In germline, CDR1 is MNHEY, CDR2 SMNVEV (reference sequence).

This chain links TRBV2 with TRBJ2-4; 8 bases are shared with TRBD1. V trimming: 8 bases; J trimming: 0 bases; junction bases outside the gene matches: 3. The CDR3 extends over 14 amino acids. Germline-derived CDR1 and CDR2 are SNHLY and FYNNEI. The CDR3 reads CASETGGAKNIQYF. The CDR3 nucleotides read TGTGCCAGCGAAACAGGGGGAGCCAAAAACATTCAGTACTTC.

This chain links TRBV25-1 with TRBJ2-3; the D gene is possibly TRBD1 (6 bases). Germline V gene sequence: CDR1 MGHDK, CDR2 SYGVNS. CDR3 length: 17 residues. V shed 1 base and J shed 6 bases, with 20 bases lying between them. The CDR3 is CASSESRVGGLQDTQYF. CDR3 nucleotides: TGTGCCAGCAGTGAATCGCGTGTAGGGGGATTACAGGATACGCAGTATTTT. The full variable domain, with the rest looked up from reference TRBV25-1 and TRBJ2-3, is EADIYQTPRYLVIGTGKKITLECSQTMGHDKMYWYQQDPGMELHLIHYSYGVNSTEKGDLSSESTVSRIRTEHFPLTLESARPSHTSQYLCASSESRVGGLQDTQYFGPGTRLTVL.

This sequence joins TRBV18 and TRBJ2-1; maybe TRBD2 (5 bases). The CDR3 is 15 amino acids. From germline, CDR1 is KGHSH and CDR2 LQKENI. The germline V and J ends were trimmed by 6 bases and 2 bases, with 14 bases remaining between them. The CDR3 DNA sequence: TGTGCCAGCTCCCATAGCGTCCCCGCCTACAATGAGCAGTTCTTC. It yields the protein CASSHSVPAYNEQFF.

The chain links TRBV7-8 to TRBJ2-5; 7 nucleotides line up with TRBD2. Germline V gives CDR1 SGHVS, CDR2 FQNEAQ. The V and J ends lost 5 bases and 5 bases, in that order; junction bases with no gene match: 11. The CDR3 consists of 15 residues. CDR3 in amino acids: CASSQHAGTTETQYF. CDR3 DNA: TGTGCCAGCAGCCAGCATGCAGGGACTACGGAGACCCAGTACTTC.

The J gene is TRBJ1-1, the V gene TRBV7-3; perhaps TRBD1 as D (5 bases). CDR1 is SGHTA, CDR2 FQGTGA, per germline. V was pared by 2 bases and J by 1 base, with 5 bases between. The CDR3 has 13 amino acids. CDR3 amino acids: CASSLGANTEAFF. CDR3 nucleotide sequence: TGTGCCAGCAGCTTAGGGGCGAACACTGAAGCTTTCTTT.

CDR3 amino acids: CASLRFGLNTEAFF. For the CDR3, the DNA is TGTGCCAGCCTTCGGTTTGGTTTGAACACTGAAGCTTTCTTT. V usage is TRBV27 and J usage is TRBJ1-1, with unresolved D. This CDR3 region has 14 residues. The germline V gene has CDR1 MNHEY and CDR2 SMNVEV (reference sequence). V was clipped by 8 bases and J by 0 bases, with 13 bases between them.

The gene calls are TRBV9 and TRBJ2-1; no reliable D call. V dropped 0 bases and J dropped 6 bases, with 10 bases sitting between them. The CDR3 sequence is 14 residues long. Per germline, CDR1 SGDLS and CDR2 YYNGEE. The CDR3 here is CASSVVGLSNEQFF. As DNA, the CDR3 is TGTGCCAGCAGCGTAGTCGGTCTGTCCAATGAGCAGTTCTTC.

The chain recombines TRBV6-5 with TRBJ2-2; 9 bases match TRBD2. The CDR3 is 15 residues long. Trimming took 4 bases from V and 7 from J; bases not matched to a gene: 7. Looked up from germline, CDR1 is MNHEY and CDR2 is SVGAGI. CDR3 nucleotide sequence: TGTGCCAGCAGTTTAGGGCGGGAGGGTGTCGGGGAGCTGTTTTTT. Amino acid sequence: CASSLGREGVGELFF.

The chain has TRBV6-5 and TRBJ1-6, with 7 nucleotides matching TRBD1. The CDR3 spans 13 residues. Germline V lookup: CDR1 MNHEY, CDR2 SVGAGI. Trimming removed 7 bases from V and 9 bases from J; junction bases left unmatched: 6. Written as DNA, the CDR3 is TGTGCCAGCAACAGGGACAGCATTTCACCCCTCCACTTT. Protein product: CASNRDSISPLHF.

The V and J genes are TRBV5-1 and TRBJ2-7, with D tentatively TRBD2 (6 bases). CDR3 length: 15 residues. Per germline, CDR1 SGHRS and CDR2 YFSETQ. The germline V and J ends were trimmed by 1 base and 7 bases, with 18 bases remaining between them. For the CDR3, the DNA is TGCGCCAGCAGCTTGTGGCTAGCGCCGTGGGGGGAGCAGTACTTC. It specifies CASSLWLAPWGEQYF. The whole variable domain, remainder taken from reference TRBV5-1 and TRBJ2-7, is KAGVTQTPRYLIKTRGQQVTLSCSPISGHRSVSWYQQTPGQGLQFLFEYFSETQRNKGNFPGRFSGRQFSNSRSEMNVSTLELGDSALYLCASSLWLAPWGEQYFGPGTRLTVT.

V usage is TRBV7-8 and J usage is TRBJ2-5, with TRBD2 matching over 11 bases. The CDR3 runs to 20 residues. Germline V gene lookup returns CDR1 SGHVS and CDR2 FQNEAQ. J lost 4 bases, V lost 4 bases, and 20 bases had no gene match. The CDR3 coding sequence is TGTGCCAGCAGCTCCCATGGATTAGCGGGGGGGCAGGTGGAAGGAGAGACCCAGTACTTC. Translated: CASSSHGLAGGQVEGETQYF.

The chain uses TRBV5-5 and TRBJ2-7; 10 bases are a match to TRBD1. Per germline, CDR1 SGHKS and CDR2 YYEKEE (reference sequence). CDR3 length: 14 residues. The junction had 7 bases not matched to a gene; V was cut back by 3 bases and J by 7 bases. CDR3 residues: CASSWRQGAGEQYF. The CDR3 DNA is TGTGCCAGCAGCTGGAGACAGGGGGCGGGGGAGCAGTACTTC.

The table lists this clone with a count of one. This chain connects TRBV9 to TRBJ2-1, with 7 bases that match TRBD2. V shed 1 base and J 11 bases; nucleotides not matched to a gene: 3. The CDR3 sequence is 12 residues long. Germline V gives CDR1 SGDLS, CDR2 YYNGEE. CDR3 in DNA: TGTGCCAGCAGCGTACTAGCGGACCAGCAGTTCTTC. Translation: CASSVLADQQFF.

The chain is built from TRBV7-9 and TRBJ1-5; D might be TRBD1 (5 bases). The V gene's germline CDR1 is SEHNR and CDR2 FQNEAQ (reference sequence). Trimming took 1 base from V and 6 from J, leaving 13 bases between them. The CDR3 runs to 15 residues. The CDR3: CASSLVGQGTQPQHF. The CDR3 region has the DNA TGTGCCAGCAGCTTAGTTGGGCAGGGCACTCAGCCCCAGCATTTT.

J is TRBJ1-5 and V is TRBV5-1; 9 bases fit TRBD1. V lost 3 bases and J lost 3; bases outside the gene matches: 7. This CDR3 has 16 amino acids. CDR1 is SGHRS and CDR2 is YFSETQ in the germline V gene. The CDR3 sequence: CASSSGDRADNQPQHF. The DNA of the CDR3 is TGCGCCAGCAGCTCAGGGGACAGGGCGGACAATCAGCCCCAGCATTTT.

This sequence joins TRBV5-1 and TRBJ2-5, with 9 bases matching TRBD1. The CDR3 runs to 16 residues. The V and J ends lost 1 base and 5 bases, in that order; junction bases with no gene match: 9. Per germline, CDR1 SGHRS and CDR2 YFSETQ. The CDR3 nucleotides read TGCGCCAGCAGCTTGTTTTCGACAGGGGGTGGGGAGACCCAGTACTTC. Amino acids: CASSLFSTGGGETQYF.

This clone was seen only a few times. The chain combines TRBV11-2 with TRBJ1-4; no reliable D call. The CDR3 totals 13 residues. V was cut by 8 bases and J by 4 bases, with 11 bases left in between. The germline gives CDR1 SGHAT, CDR2 FQNNGV. In DNA form, the CDR3 reads TGTGCCAGCGCGGGCAGGCTTAATGAAAAACTGTTTTTT. Translated: CASAGRLNEKLFF.

This clone was seen only a few times. This chain joins TRBV25-1 and TRBJ2-7, with TRBD2 identical over 10 bases. The CDR3 length is 16 residues. V lost 0 bases and J lost 6; bases outside the gene matches: 8. Germline V lookup: CDR1 MGHDK, CDR2 SYGVNS. CDR3 amino acids: CASSEYYQREGSEQYF. As DNA, the CDR3 is TGTGCCAGCAGTGAATATTATCAGCGGGAGGGCTCCGAGCAGTACTTC.

The chain has TRBV4-3 and TRBJ2-2; no clear D gene. The CDR3 is made up of 13 amino acids. In germline, CDR1 is LGHNA, CDR2 YSLEER. V was pared by 0 bases and J by 7 bases, with 6 bases between. CDR3 loop: CASSQDLVGELFF. CDR3 bases: TGCGCCAGCAGCCAAGATCTTGTCGGGGAGCTGTTTTTT.

The chain is built from TRBV6-5 and TRBJ2-7; D might be TRBD1 (5 bases). V gave up 5 bases and J gave up 2 bases, with 10 bases separating them. Germline-derived CDR1 and CDR2 are MNHEY and SVGAGI. This CDR3 has 13 amino acids. CDR3 sequence reads: CASSETATYEQYF. The CDR3 DNA sequence: TGTGCCAGCAGTGAGACAGCTACCTACGAGCAGTACTTC.

The chain employs TRBV10-3 and TRBJ1-5; D is unresolved. This CDR3 spans 15 amino acids. Germline lookup yields CDR1 ENHRY and CDR2 SYGVKD. Trimming took 0 bases from V and 3 from J, leaving 9 bases between them. The chain's CDR3 is CAISESSQVNQPQHF. Here the CDR3 DNA reads TGTGCCATCAGTGAGTCGAGTCAGGTCAATCAGCCCCAGCATTTT.

The chain recombines TRBV5-6 with TRBJ1-6, with D unresolved. Germline values: CDR1 SGHDT, CDR2 YYEEEE. Trimming cost V 0 bases and J 3 bases, with 7 bases left between them. The CDR3 is 15 amino acids. In nucleotides, the CDR3 is TGTGCCAGCAGCTTGGGTCAGATCTATAATTCACCCCTCCACTTT. Its protein product is CASSLGQIYNSPLHF. The whole variable domain, remainder taken from reference TRBV5-6 and TRBJ1-6, is DAGVTQSPTHLIKTRGQQVTLRCSPKSGHDTVSWYQQALGQGPQFIFQYYEEEERQRGNFPDRFSGHQFPNYSSELNVNALLLGDSALYLCASSLGQIYNSPLHFGNGTRLTVT.

V usage is TRBV5-1 and J usage is TRBJ1-3; D unclear. Trimming pared 0 bases from V and 3 bases from J, leaving 7 bases between. Germline V lookup: CDR1 SGHRS, CDR2 YFSETQ. CDR3 size: 14 residues. CDR3 coding DNA: TGCGCCAGCAGCTTGGAAGGAGATGGAAACACCATATATTTT. Translated: CASSLEGDGNTIYF.

The V gene is TRBV6-6, the J gene TRBJ1-5, with 8 bases lining up with TRBD1. The CDR3 is 14 residues long. Germline CDR1 reads MNHNY; CDR2 reads SVGAGI (reference sequence). Germline trimming cut 6 bases from V and 7 bases from J; bases unmatched to any gene: 8. CDR3 nucleotides: TGTGCCAGCAGAGACAGGGGAGACAGCCAGCCCCAGCATTTT. Translating gives CASRDRGDSQPQHF.

The V and J genes are TRBV29-1 and TRBJ1-2, with 11 bases lining up with TRBD1. The CDR3 has 14 amino acids. Germline CDR1 reads SQVTM; CDR2 reads ANQGSEA. Losses at the gene ends were 7 bases for V and 3 bases for J; bases not matched to a gene: 7. The CDR3 DNA follows: TGCAGCGCATCCCCGGGACAGGGGGACTATGGCTACACCTTC. It yields the protein CSASPGQGDYGYTF.

This chain uses TRBV19 with TRBJ2-7, with D perhaps TRBD1 (5 bases). V lost 5 bases, J lost 0 bases, and 11 bases lay in between. The CDR3 covers 14 residues. Germline V gene sequence: CDR1 LNHDA, CDR2 SQIVND (reference sequence). The CDR3 loop reads CASSSGPSSYEQYF. The CDR3 DNA follows: TGTGCCAGTAGTTCAGGGCCGAGCTCCTACGAGCAGTACTTC.

The chain combines TRBV2 with TRBJ2-2; TRBD2 is a possible D gene (5 bases). Trimming took off 6 bases at V and 2 bases at J, with 7 bases between the two ends. There are 13 residues in the CDR3. Looked up from germline, CDR1 is SNHLY and CDR2 is FYNNEI. The CDR3 bases are TGTGCCAGCAGGGACTTTAACACCGGGGAGCTGTTTTTT. The encoded protein is CASRDFNTGELFF.

The chain carries TRBV5-1 and TRBJ1-1, with 11 nucleotides matching TRBD1. CDR1 is SGHRS and CDR2 is YFSETQ in the germline V gene. With 5 bases clipped from V and 0 bases from J, the junction kept 9 bases outside the gene matches. The CDR3 consists of 17 residues. The CDR3 DNA reads TGCGCCAGCAGTCCTGGACAGGGGGCGACTGTGAACACTGAAGCTTTCTTT. Protein product: CASSPGQGATVNTEAFF.